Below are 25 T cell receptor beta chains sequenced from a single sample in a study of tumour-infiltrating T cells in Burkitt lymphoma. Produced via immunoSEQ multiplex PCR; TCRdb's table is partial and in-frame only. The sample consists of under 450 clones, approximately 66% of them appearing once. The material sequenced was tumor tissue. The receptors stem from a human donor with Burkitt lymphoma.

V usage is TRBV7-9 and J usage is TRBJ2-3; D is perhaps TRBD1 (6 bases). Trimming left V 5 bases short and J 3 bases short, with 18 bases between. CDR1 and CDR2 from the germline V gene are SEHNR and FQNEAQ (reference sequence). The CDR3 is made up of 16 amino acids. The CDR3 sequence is CASSPGEGGETDTQYF. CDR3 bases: TGTGCCAGCAGCCCAGGGGAAGGGGGTGAGACAGATACGCAGTATTTT. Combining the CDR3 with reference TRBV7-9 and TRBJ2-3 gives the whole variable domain DTGVSQNPRHKITKRGQNVTFRCDPISEHNRLYWYRQTLGQGPEFLTYFQNEAQLEKSRLLSDRFSAERPKGSFSTLEIQRTEQGDSAMYLCASSPGEGGETDTQYFGPGTRLTVL.

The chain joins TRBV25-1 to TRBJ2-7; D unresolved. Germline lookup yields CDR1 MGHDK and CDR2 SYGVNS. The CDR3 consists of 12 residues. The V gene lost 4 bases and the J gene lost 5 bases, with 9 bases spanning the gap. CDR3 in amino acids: CASSGSGHEQYF. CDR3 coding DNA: TGTGCCAGCAGTGGTTCGGGTCACGAGCAGTACTTC.

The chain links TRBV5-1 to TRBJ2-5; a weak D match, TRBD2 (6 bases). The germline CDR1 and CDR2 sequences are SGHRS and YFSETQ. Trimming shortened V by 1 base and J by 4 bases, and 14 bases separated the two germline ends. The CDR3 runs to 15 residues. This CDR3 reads CASSLLGGSGETQYF. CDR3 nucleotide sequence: TGCGCCAGCAGCTTGCTAGGAGGGAGCGGAGAGACCCAGTACTTC.

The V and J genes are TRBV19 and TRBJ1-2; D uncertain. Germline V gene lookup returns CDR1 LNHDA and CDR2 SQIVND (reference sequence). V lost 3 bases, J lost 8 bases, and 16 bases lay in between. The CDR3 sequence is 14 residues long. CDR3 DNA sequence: TGTGCCAGTAGTATCTCATCCTTTGGAACAGGCTACACCTTC. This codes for CASSISSFGTGYTF.

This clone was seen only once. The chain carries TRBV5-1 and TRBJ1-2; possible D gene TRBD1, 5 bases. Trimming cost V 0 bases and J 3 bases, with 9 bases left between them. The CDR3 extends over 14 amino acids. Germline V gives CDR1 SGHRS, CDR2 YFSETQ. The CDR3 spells CASSLEGGDYGYTF. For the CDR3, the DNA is TGCGCCAGCAGCTTGGAGGGAGGGGACTATGGCTACACCTTC.

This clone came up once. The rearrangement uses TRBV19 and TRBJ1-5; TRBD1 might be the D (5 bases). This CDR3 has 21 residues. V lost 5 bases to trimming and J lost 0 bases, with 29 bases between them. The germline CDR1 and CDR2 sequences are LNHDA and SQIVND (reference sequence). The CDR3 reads CASSSLSVGVRLEGSNQPQHF. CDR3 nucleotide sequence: TGTGCCAGTAGTTCTCTAAGCGTGGGGGTAAGGCTAGAGGGTAGCAATCAGCCCCAGCATTTT. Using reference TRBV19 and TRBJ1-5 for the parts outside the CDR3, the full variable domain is DGGITQSPKYLFRKEGQNVTLSCEQNLNHDAMYWYRQDPGQGLRLIYYSQIVNDFQKGDIAEGYSVSREKKESFPLTVTSAQKNPTAFYLCASSSLSVGVRLEGSNQPQHFGDGTRLSIL.

The CDR3 loop reads CASRPGTSGCYEQYF. DNA of the CDR3: TGTGCCAGCAGACCCGGGACTAGCGGGTGCTACGAGCAGTACTTC. V gene TRBV4-2 combines with J gene TRBJ2-7, with 12 bases matching TRBD2. Germline V gene lookup returns CDR1 LGHNA and CDR2 YNFKEQ. With V trimmed by 6 bases and J by 3 bases, 6 bases remained unmatched. This CDR3 spans 15 amino acids.

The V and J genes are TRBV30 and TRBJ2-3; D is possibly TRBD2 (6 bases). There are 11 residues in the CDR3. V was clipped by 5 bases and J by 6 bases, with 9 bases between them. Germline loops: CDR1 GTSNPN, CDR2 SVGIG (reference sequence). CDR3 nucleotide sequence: TGTGCCTGGGGGGAGGCGGATACGCAGTATTTT. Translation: CAWGEADTQYF.

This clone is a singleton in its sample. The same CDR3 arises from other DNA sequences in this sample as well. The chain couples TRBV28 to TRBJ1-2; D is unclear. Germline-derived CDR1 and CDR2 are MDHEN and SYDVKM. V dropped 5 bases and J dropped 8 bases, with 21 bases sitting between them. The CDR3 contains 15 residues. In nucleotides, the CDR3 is TGTGCCAGCAGTCCCAACGGAAGGGAGGTAGACGGCTACACCTTC. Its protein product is CASSPNGREVDGYTF.

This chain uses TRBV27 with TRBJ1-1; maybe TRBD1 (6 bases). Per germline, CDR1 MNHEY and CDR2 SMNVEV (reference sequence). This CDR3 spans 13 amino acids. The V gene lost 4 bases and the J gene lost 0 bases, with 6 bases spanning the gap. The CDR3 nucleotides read TGTGCCAGCAGTTGGACAGTGAACACTGAAGCTTTCTTT. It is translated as CASSWTVNTEAFF.

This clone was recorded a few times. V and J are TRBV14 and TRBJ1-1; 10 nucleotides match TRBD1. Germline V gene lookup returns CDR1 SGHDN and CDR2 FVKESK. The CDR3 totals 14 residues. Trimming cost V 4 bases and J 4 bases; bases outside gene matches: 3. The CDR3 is CASSPGQGGTEAFF. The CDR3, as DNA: TGTGCCAGCAGCCCCGGACAGGGGGGCACTGAAGCTTTCTTT.

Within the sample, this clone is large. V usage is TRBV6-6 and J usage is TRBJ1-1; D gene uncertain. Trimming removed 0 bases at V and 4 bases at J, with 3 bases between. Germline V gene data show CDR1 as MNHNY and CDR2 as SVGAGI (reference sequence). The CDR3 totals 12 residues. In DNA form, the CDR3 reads TGTGCCAGCAGTTACTCGACCACTGAAGCTTTCTTT. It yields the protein CASSYSTTEAFF.

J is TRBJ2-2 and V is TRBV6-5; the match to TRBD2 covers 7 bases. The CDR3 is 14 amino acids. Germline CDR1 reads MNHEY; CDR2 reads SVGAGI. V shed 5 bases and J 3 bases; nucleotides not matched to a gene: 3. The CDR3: CASSPLAYTGELFF. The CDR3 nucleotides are TGTGCCAGCAGTCCACTAGCGTACACCGGGGAGCTGTTTTTT.

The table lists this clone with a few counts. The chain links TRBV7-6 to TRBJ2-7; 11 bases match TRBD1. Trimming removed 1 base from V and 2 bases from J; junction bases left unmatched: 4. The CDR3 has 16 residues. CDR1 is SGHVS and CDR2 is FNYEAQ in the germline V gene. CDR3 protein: CASSLGGDRGTYEQYF. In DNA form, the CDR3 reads TGTGCCAGCAGCTTAGGGGGGGACAGGGGGACCTACGAGCAGTACTTC. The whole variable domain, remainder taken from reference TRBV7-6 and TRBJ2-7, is GAGVSQSPRYKVTKRGQDVALRCDPISGHVSLYWYRQALGQGPEFLTYFNYEAQQDKSGLPNDRFSAERPEGSISTLTIQRTEQRDSAMYRCASSLGGDRGTYEQYFGPGTRLTVT.

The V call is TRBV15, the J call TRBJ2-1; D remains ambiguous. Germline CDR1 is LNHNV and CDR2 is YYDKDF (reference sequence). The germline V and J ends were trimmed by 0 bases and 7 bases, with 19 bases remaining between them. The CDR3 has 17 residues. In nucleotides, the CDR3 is TGTGCCACCAGCAGAGATTGGGCGTGGGCAGAGTTTAATGAGCAGTTCTTC. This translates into CATSRDWAWAEFNEQFF.

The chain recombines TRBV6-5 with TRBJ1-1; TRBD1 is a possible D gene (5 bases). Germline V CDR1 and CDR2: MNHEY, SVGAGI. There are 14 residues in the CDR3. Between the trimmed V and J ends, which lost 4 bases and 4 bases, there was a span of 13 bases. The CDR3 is CASSFLGVATEAFF. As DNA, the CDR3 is TGTGCCAGCAGTTTTCTAGGGGTTGCCACTGAAGCTTTCTTT.

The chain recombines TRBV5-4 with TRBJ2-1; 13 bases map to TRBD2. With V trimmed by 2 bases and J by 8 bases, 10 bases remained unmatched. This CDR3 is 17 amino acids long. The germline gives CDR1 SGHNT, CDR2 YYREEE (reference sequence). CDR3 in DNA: TGTGCCAGCAGCTTCCTGATAGGACTAGCGGGGGATGATGAGCAGTTCTTC. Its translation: CASSFLIGLAGDDEQFF.

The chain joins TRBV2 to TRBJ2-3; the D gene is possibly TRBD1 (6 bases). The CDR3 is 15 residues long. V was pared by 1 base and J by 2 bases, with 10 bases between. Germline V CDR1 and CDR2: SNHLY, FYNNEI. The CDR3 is CASSEGQGNTDTQYF. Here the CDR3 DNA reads TGTGCCAGCAGTGAAGGGCAGGGGAACACAGATACGCAGTATTTT.

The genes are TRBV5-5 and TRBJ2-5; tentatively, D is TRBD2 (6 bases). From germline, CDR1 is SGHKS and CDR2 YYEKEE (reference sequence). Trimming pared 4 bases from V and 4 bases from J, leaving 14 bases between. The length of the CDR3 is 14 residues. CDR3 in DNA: TGTGCCAGCAGCCACGTACGGGGGAGAGAGACCCAGTACTTC. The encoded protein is CASSHVRGRETQYF.

CDR3 in amino acids: CASRAGGYSNYGYTF. The CDR3 DNA reads TGTGCCAGCAGAGCAGGGGGCTACTCTAACTATGGCTACACCTTC. This sequence joins TRBV2 and TRBJ1-2, with 8 nucleotides matching TRBD1. The V segment lost 6 bases and the J segment 0 bases; nucleotides outside the gene matches: 6. CDR3 length: 15 amino acids. The germline gives CDR1 SNHLY, CDR2 FYNNEI.

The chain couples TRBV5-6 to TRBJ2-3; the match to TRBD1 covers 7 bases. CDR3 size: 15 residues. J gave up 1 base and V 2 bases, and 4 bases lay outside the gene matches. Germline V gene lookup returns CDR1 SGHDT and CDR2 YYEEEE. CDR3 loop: CASSFAGGGTDTQYF. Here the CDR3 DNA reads TGTGCCAGCAGCTTTGCAGGGGGAGGCACAGATACGCAGTATTTT.

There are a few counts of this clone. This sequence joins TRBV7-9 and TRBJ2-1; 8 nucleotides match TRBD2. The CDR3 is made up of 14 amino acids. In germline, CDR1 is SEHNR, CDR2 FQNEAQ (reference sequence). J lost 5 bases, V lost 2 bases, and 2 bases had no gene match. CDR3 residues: CASSLPGGDNEQFF. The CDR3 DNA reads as TGTGCCAGCAGCTTACCGGGGGGGGACAATGAGCAGTTCTTC.

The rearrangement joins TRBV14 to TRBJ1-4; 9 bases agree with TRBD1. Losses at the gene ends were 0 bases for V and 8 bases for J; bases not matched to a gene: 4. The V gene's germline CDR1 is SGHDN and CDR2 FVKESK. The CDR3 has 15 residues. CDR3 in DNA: TGTGCCAGCAGCCAAGACGACAGGGGGTACGAAAAACTGTTTTTT. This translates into CASSQDDRGYEKLFF.

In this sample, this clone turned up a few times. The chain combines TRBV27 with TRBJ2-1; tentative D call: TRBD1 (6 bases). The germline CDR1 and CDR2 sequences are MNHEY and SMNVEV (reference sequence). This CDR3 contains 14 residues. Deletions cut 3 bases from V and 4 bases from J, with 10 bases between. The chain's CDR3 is CASSLQGQYNEQFF. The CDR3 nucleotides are TGTGCCAGCAGTTTGCAGGGGCAGTACAATGAGCAGTTCTTC.

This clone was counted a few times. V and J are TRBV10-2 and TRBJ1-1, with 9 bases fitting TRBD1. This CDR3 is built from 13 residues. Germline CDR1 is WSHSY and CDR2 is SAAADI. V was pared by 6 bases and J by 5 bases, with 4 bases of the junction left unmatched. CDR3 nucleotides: TGCGCCAGCAGCTGGACAGGGGTTACTGAAGCTTTCTTT. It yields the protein CASSWTGVTEAFF.